One and the same sample provided the 7 T cell receptor beta chains below, sequenced in a study of control samples from healthy donors and cancer patients (dated by TCRdb to the early 2020s). The method behind the library was the immunoSEQ multiplex PCR assay. TCRdb took over this immuneACCESS table, retaining in-frame rearrangements with V and J assigned. Such tables are incomplete; in checked studies, under half of the missing clones stem from an unresolved V gene, and the remainder is unexplained. The table for this sample lists about 120,000 clones; about 89% of them were counted only once. The top ten clones comprise approximately 39% of the sample. The sequenced sample consisted of blood. Receptors were obtained from a man aged 45-60 years in good health.

The J gene is TRBJ2-3, the V gene TRBV24-1, with 8 positions matching TRBD2. V trimming: 3 bases; J trimming: 3 bases; junction bases outside the gene matches: 7. This CDR3 region has 16 residues. CDR1 is KGHDR, CDR2 SFDVKD, per germline. CDR3 sequence (DNA): TGTGCCACCAGTGATAGTCGGGGGGGCGGAACAGATACGCAGTATTTT. It codes for CATSDSRGGGTDTQYF.

This rearrangement joins TRBV5-6 to TRBJ1-5; possible D gene TRBD1, 5 bases. The CDR3 consists of 14 residues. Germline V gives CDR1 SGHDT, CDR2 YYEEEE. V was trimmed by 1 base and J by 6 bases, leaving 11 bases between them. In DNA form, the CDR3 reads TGTGCCAGCAGCTTGTCCGGGACCCCTCAGCCCCAGCATTTT. The encoded protein is CASSLSGTPQPQHF.

The CDR3 nucleotides read TGTGCCAGCAGCCTCAACAGGGCAGGCCCTCTGAGCTATGGCTACACCTTC. As protein: CASSLNRAGPLSYGYTF. This chain joins TRBV9 and TRBJ1-2, with D maybe TRBD1 (6 bases). V was pared by 4 bases and J by 4 bases, with 23 bases between. The CDR3 is 17 amino acids. Germline V gene sequence: CDR1 SGDLS, CDR2 YYNGEE.

The chain links TRBV6-6 to TRBJ2-3, with a tentative D call TRBD1 (7 bases). Trimming stripped 0 bases from V and 3 bases from J, with 13 bases between. This CDR3 has 16 residues. The germline gives CDR1 MNHNY, CDR2 SVGAGI (reference sequence). CDR3 sequence (DNA): TGTGCCAGCAGTTACTCGGGGGCAGGGGGGACAGATACGCAGTATTTT. Residues: CASSYSGAGGTDTQYF.

The rearrangement links TRBV9 to TRBJ1-3; no clear D gene. The CDR3 totals 13 residues. CDR1 and CDR2 from the germline V gene are SGDLS and YYNGEE. V was clipped by 4 bases and J by 2 bases, with 7 bases between them. The CDR3 DNA reads TGTGCCAGCAGCCCGGAAGCTGGAAACACCATATATTTT. Its protein product is CASSPEAGNTIYF.

The V gene is TRBV9, the J gene TRBJ1-1; maybe TRBD1 (6 bases). The CDR3 runs 17 residues. V lost 2 bases and J lost 0, with 17 bases in between. Per the germline V gene, CDR1 is SGDLS and CDR2 is YYNGEE. The CDR3 nucleotides read TGTGCCAGCAGCGTTACGGGGGGCCCTTTTATGAACACTGAAGCTTTCTTT. As protein: CASSVTGGPFMNTEAFF.

This clone was counted only a few times. The chain combines TRBV7-9 with TRBJ1-2; 9 positions match TRBD1. Germline trimming cut 5 bases from V and 6 bases from J; bases unmatched to any gene: 10. Per the germline V gene, CDR1 is SEHNR and CDR2 is FQNEAQ (reference sequence). The CDR3 has 15 residues. The CDR3 is CASSLKGQGINGYTF. For the CDR3, the DNA is TGTGCCAGCAGCCTGAAAGGACAGGGGATAAATGGCTACACCTTC. The variable domain in full, completed from reference TRBV7-9 and TRBJ1-2, reads DTGVSQNPRHKITKRGQNVTFRCDPISEHNRLYWYRQTLGQGPEFLTYFQNEAQLEKSRLLSDRFSAERPKGSFSTLEIQRTEQGDSAMYLCASSLKGQGINGYTFGSGTRLTVV.